The clone carrying this T cell receptor beta chain was counted only a few times. TCRdb used MiXCR to reprocess the 5' RACE reads, holding one entry per CDR3 protein. This sample has about 40,000 distinct CDR3 sequences; 18% occur once, and the top ten carry approximately 3%. After removal of 2 bases from V and 4 bases from J, the junction contained 7 bases not matched to a gene. The germline CDR1 and CDR2 sequences are MGHRA and YSYEKL. This CDR3 spans 15 amino acids. What was sequenced was naive CD4+ T cells sorted from a lymph node. Subset in this sample: naive CD4+ T cells, CD4+CD45RA+CD25-. The chain carries TRBV4-1 and TRBJ1-2, with 7 positions matching TRBD1. The TCR comes from a female donor with breast cancer. The CDR3 sequence is CASSQSTGQVYGYTF. The CDR3 region has the DNA TGCGCCAGCAGCCAAAGTACCGGACAGGTCTATGGCTACACCTTC.